The sample holds a few counts of the clone carrying this TCR beta chain. Its target is unknown. Germline CDR1 reads SGHRS; CDR2 reads YFSETQ. With 6 bases removed from V and 0 bases from J, the gap between germline ends came to 15 bases. This CDR3 has 16 residues. A mixed TRB-A/B primer pool amplified rearranged TRB by multiplex touch-down PCR. Via MiXCR, TCRdb re-called the multiplex PCR reads, giving one row per CDR3 protein. This table has roughly 6,800 distinct CDR3 sequences, about a third appearing once. The data are from a study of T cell repertoires in aging, cancer and after chemotherapy. Study-wide context: Healthy donor repertoires were recorded over several months to years and showed clear clonal overlap. Study-level points and caveats: In each cancer cohort, median generation probability increased across chemotherapy, suggesting thymic output rebounded. Immunological memory after chemotherapy cannot be judged from the repertoire data. Loss of evenness, beyond lost richness, contributed to age-related TCR diversity decline in cancer patients.

Amplification of TCR beta used genomic DNA extracted from peripheral blood. Sequenced sample: blood. This sequence was found in a human donor in good health. The gene calls are TRBV5-1 and TRBJ2-2; D not certain. CDR3 region: CASKWSAHANTGELFF. The CDR3 bases are TGCGCCAGCAAGTGGAGCGCCCACGCGAACACCGGGGAGCTGTTTTTT.